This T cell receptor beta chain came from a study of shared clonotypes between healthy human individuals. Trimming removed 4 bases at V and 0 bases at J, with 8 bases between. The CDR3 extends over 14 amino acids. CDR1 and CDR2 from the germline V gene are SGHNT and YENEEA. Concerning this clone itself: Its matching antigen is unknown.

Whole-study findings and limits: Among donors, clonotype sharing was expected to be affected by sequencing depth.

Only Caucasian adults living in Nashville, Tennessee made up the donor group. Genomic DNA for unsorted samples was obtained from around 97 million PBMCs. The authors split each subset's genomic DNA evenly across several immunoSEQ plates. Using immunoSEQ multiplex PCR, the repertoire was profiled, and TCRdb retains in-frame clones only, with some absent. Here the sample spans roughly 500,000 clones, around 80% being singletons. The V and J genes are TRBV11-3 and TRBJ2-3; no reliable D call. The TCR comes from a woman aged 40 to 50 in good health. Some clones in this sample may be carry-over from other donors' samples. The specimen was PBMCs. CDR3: CASSSLTSTDTQYF. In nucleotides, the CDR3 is TGTGCCAGCAGCTCACTCACTAGCACAGATACGCAGTATTTT.